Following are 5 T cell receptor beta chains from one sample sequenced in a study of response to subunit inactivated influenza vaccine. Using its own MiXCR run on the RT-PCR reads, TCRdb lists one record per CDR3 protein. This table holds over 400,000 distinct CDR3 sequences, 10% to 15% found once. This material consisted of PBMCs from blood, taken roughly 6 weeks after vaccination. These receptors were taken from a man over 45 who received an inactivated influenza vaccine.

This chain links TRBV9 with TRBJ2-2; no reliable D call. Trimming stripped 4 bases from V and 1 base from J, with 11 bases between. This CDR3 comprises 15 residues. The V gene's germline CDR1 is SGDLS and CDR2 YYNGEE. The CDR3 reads CASSPGLVNTGELFF. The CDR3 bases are TGTGCCAGCAGCCCTGGGTTAGTGAACACCGGGGAGCTGTTTTTT.

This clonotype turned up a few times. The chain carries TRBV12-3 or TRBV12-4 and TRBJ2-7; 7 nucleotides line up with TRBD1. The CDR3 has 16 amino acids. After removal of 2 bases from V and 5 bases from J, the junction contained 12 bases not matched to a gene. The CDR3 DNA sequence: TGTGCCAGCAGTTTACTAGGGGGCCGAATTGAGGACGAGCAGTACTTC. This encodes CASSLLGGRIEDEQYF.

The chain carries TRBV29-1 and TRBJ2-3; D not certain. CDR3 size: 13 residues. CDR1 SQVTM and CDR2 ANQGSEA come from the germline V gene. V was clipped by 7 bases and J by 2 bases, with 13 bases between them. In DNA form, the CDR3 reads TGCAGCGCAACGACCGTATACACAGATACGCAGTATTTT. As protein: CSATTVYTDTQYF.

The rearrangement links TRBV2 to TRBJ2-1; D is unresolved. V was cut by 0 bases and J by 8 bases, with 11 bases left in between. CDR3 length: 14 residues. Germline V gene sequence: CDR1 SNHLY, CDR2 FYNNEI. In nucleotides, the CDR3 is TGTGCCAGCAGTGAAGCCCCCAGATCTGATGAGCAGTTCTTC. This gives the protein CASSEAPRSDEQFF.

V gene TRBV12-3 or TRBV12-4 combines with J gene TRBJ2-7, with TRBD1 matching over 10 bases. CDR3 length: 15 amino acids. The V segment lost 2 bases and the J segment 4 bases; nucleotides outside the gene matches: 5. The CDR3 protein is CASSLLGQGKYEQYF. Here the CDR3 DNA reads TGTGCCAGCAGTTTATTGGGACAGGGGAAATACGAGCAGTACTTC.